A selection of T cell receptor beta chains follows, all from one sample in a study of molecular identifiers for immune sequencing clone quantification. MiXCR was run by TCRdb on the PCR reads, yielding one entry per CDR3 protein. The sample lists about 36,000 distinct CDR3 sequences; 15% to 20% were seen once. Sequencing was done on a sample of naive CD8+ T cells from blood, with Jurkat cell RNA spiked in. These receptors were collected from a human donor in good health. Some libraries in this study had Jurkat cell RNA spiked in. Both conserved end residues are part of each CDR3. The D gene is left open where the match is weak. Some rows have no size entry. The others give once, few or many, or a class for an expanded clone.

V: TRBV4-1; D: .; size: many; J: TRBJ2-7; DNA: TGCGCCAGCAGCCAAGCGACGAGGGGGTGGTACGAGCAGTACTTC; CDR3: CASSQATRGWYEQYF
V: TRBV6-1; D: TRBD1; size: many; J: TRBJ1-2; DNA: TGTGCCAGCAGACAGGGGGGCGTTGAGGGCTACACCTTC; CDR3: CASRQGGVEGYTF
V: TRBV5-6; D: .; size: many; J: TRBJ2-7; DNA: TGTGCCAGCAGCCCGGGACCCGGTTACGAGCAGTACTTC; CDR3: CASSPGPGYEQYF
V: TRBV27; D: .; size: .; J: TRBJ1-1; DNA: TGTGCCAGCGGGCCCCACACTGAAGCTTTCTTT; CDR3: CASGPHTEAFF
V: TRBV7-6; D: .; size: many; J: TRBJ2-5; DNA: TGTGCCAGCAGCTTATGGGGCCCAGAGACCCAGTACTTC; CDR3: CASSLWGPETQYF
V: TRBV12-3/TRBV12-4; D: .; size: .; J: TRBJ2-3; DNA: TGTGCCAGCAGTTTACCTAGGGACATGAGCACAGATACGCAGTATTTT; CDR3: CASSLPRDMSTDTQYF
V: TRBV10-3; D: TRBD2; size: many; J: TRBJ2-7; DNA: TGTGCCATCAGTCTGACTAGCGGGAATCCCTACGAGCAGTACTTC; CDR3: CAISLTSGNPYEQYF
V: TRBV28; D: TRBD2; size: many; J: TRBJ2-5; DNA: TGTGCCAGCAGGCTAGCGGGAGCAGAGACCCAGTACTTC; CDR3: CASRLAGAETQYF
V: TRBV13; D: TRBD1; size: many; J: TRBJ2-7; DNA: TGTGCCAGCAGCACCCCGGGACAGGGGGCCTACGAGCAGTACTTC; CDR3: CASSTPGQGAYEQYF
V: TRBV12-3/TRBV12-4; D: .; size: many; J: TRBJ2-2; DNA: TGTGCCAGCAGTTTACAGGGCACTGGGGAGCTGTTTTTT; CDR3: CASSLQGTGELFF
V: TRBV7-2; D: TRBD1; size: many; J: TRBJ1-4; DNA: TGTGCCAGCAGCCGAGGGACAGGCGGAACTAATGAAAAACTGTTTTTT; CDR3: CASSRGTGGTNEKLFF
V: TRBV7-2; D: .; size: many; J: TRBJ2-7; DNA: TGTGCCAGCAGCTTAGTCCCTAGCAGACCCTCCTACGAGCAGTACTTC; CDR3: CASSLVPSRPSYEQYF
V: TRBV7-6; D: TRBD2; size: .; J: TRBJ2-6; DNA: TGTGCCAACAGCCCTAGCGGCTCTGGGGCCAACGTCCTGACTTTC; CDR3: CANSPSGSGANVLTF
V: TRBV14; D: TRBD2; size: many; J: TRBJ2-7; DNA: TGTGCCAGCAGCCAAGCAGGAAACGGGAGGGCCTACGAGCAGTACTTC; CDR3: CASSQAGNGRAYEQYF